What follows describes a single T cell receptor beta chain. The antigen is undetermined. TCRdb used MiXCR to reprocess the RT-PCR reads, holding one entry per CDR3 protein. The sample consists of approximately 310,000 distinct CDR3 sequences, 21% of them appearing once. Per the germline V gene, CDR1 is MNHEY and CDR2 is SVGAGI. The CDR3 consists of 12 residues. Trimming took off 6 bases at V and 6 bases at J, with 10 bases between the two ends. This sample was taken from a study of response to subunit inactivated influenza vaccine. Study-level results: Few new T cells, the authors suggested, are recruited by each seasonal influenza vaccination.

This sequence was found in a man aged 45-69 years who received an inactivated influenza vaccine. This chain joins TRBV6-5 and TRBJ2-3; D is unresolved. Here the sequenced sample was PBMCs from blood, taken about 20 months after vaccination. This chain's CDR3 is CASRNRADTQYF. The CDR3 DNA reads as TGTGCCAGCAGAAACCGTGCGGATACGCAGTATTTT.